This is a list of T cell receptor beta chains from one sample in a study of blood T cell repertoires in COVID-19. Data came from immunoSEQ multiplex PCR; TCRdb stores just in-frame clones and leaves some out. This repertoire shows approximately 190,000 clones, under 90% found once; its top ten account for approximately 15%. The sample consisted of peripheral blood. The source is a young man with active or convalescent COVID-19. Each CDR3 is given with its conserved first and last residue. The order of the fields is V gene, CDR3 length, J gene, CDR3 protein.

>TRBV5-1|17|TRBJ2-2
CASSPPAGELDTGELFF
>TRBV9|14|TRBJ1-2
CASSVEQGSYGYTF
>TRBV6-2/TRBV6-3|16|TRBJ2-1
CASSRPGTSGNNEQFF
>TRBV19|12|TRBJ1-6
CAGGTGRTPLHF
>TRBV29-1|14|TRBJ2-2
CSVVAGDLAGELFF
>TRBV24-1|16|TRBJ2-3
CATSDFPGTRTDTQYF
>TRBV11-3|17|TRBJ1-1
CASSLFPNRDLNTEAFF
>TRBV5-1|16|TRBJ1-2
CASSLEPGGPPQGYTF
>TRBV9|19|TRBJ2-3
CASSVGWAGQRGSTDTQYF
>TRBV6-6|15|TRBJ1-5
CASSQGQGLNQPQHF
>TRBV6-5|15|TRBJ2-1
CASSPTSGTYNEQFF
>TRBV3-1/TRBV3-2|14|TRBJ1-5
CASSQGLSNQPQHF
>TRBV7-3|16|TRBJ1-6
CASSSQGAVGNSPLHF
>TRBV5-1|13|TRBJ1-6
CASSFSQDSPLHF
>TRBV12-5|18|TRBJ2-6
CASGLVPGAPSGANVLTF
>TRBV6-5|13|TRBJ2-5
CASSRFTGETQYF
>TRBV5-5|16|TRBJ1-5
CASSLQGAPSNQPQHF
>TRBV9|14|TRBJ1-3
CASSVGLAGNTIYF
>TRBV5-5|15|TRBJ1-1
CASSLVPSGGTEAFF
>TRBV6-5|16|TRBJ2-1
CASSYRYGEELNEQFF
>TRBV30|16|TRBJ1-1
CAWSTPWTGTGTEAFF
>TRBV7-8|14|TRBJ2-1
CASSLVERAVEQFF
>TRBV2|12|TRBJ1-2
CAAYRGNYGYTF
>TRBV9|16|TRBJ2-1
CASSGGGLAGISGQFF
>TRBV7-2|15|TRBJ1-5
CASSTQTGPSQPQHF
>TRBV4-2|14|TRBJ2-1
CASSRDTSYNEQFF
>TRBV7-9|16|TRBJ2-3
CASSRVGTSGRDTQYF